These 6 T cell receptor beta chains share one sample of origin, sequenced in a study of CD8+ T cells in alopecia areata. RNA was isolated and reverse transcribed to cDNA, the sequencing template. Sequenced by immunoSEQ multiplex PCR; TCRdb stores in-frame clones only, minus some. The sample lists 150,000 to 200,000 clones, 63% occurring once. The sample here was CD4+ T cells sorted from blood, taken at week 0. These receptors originate from a human donor with alopecia areata.

In DNA form, the CDR3 reads TGTGCCAGCAGCAGTAACTATGGCTACACCTTC. Amino acids: CASSSNYGYTF. The V gene is TRBV7-8, the J gene TRBJ1-2, with D unresolved. The CDR3 spans 11 residues. Trimming shortened V by 5 bases and J by 1 base, and 2 bases separated the two germline ends. Germline assignment: CDR1 SGHVS and CDR2 FQNEAQ. Full variable domain (missing parts from reference TRBV7-8 and TRBJ1-2): GAGVSQSPRYKVAKRGQDVALRCDPISGHVSLFWYQQALGQGPEFLTYFQNEAQLDKSGLPSDRFFAERPEGSVSTLKIQRTQQEDSAVYLCASSSNYGYTFGSGTRLTVV.

CDR3 residues: CASSLAEGSSYEQYF. CDR3 in DNA: TGCGCCAGCAGCTTGGCAGAGGGGTCCTCCTACGAGCAGTACTTC. The rearrangement links TRBV5-1 to TRBJ2-7; either TRBD1 or TRBD2 may supply D (5 bases each). CDR1 SGHRS and CDR2 YFSETQ come from the germline V gene. The CDR3 has 15 residues. Between the trimmed V and J ends, which lost 0 bases and 0 bases, there was a span of 10 bases.

This clone was seen more than once but under ten times. V and J are TRBV18 and TRBJ2-7; 9 bases map to TRBD1. Germline assignment: CDR1 KGHSH and CDR2 LQKENI. V gave up 2 bases and J gave up 4 bases; unmatched junction bases: 3. This CDR3 region has 14 residues. The DNA for the CDR3 is TGTGCCAGCTCACCAACAGGGGGCAAATACGAGCAGTACTTC. This sequence encodes CASSPTGGKYEQYF.

V gene TRBV25-1 combines with J gene TRBJ1-2, with D maybe TRBD1 (5 bases). CDR3 length: 16 amino acids. Germline values: CDR1 MGHDK, CDR2 SYGVNS. Trimming took off 3 bases at V and 7 bases at J, with 21 bases between the two ends. The CDR3 DNA reads TGTGCCAGCAGTGACCCCAGGGCAGGGAGGGACCGTGGCTACACCTTC. Translation gives CASSDPRAGRDRGYTF.

This sequence joins TRBV29-1 and TRBJ1-3; D is unclear. Trimming removed 2 bases at V and 0 bases at J, with 8 bases between. CDR3 length: 14 amino acids. Germline V gives CDR1 SQVTM, CDR2 ANQGSEA. The CDR3 DNA reads TGCAGCGTTGAAATGGCACACTCTGGAAACACCATATATTTT. Translating it yields CSVEMAHSGNTIYF.

The V gene is TRBV5-6, the J gene TRBJ2-3, with 9 bases lining up with TRBD1. Germline V lookup: CDR1 SGHDT, CDR2 YYEEEE. The CDR3 runs to 15 residues. V shed 2 bases, J shed 2 bases, and the junction held 3 bases outside the gene matches. The CDR3 spells CASSFGQGLTDTQYF. The CDR3 DNA reads TGTGCCAGCAGCTTCGGACAGGGGCTCACAGATACGCAGTATTTT.